The T cell receptor beta chain described here comes from a study of blood T cell repertoires in COVID-19. Study as a whole: The United States, Italy and Spain supplied acute and convalescent COVID-19 samples. T cells, B-cell-depleted T cells, or PBMCs provided the cDNA or gDNA that served as material.

Authors' methods: Amplification from reference gene primers served as the basis for estimated nucleated cell counts. Produced via immunoSEQ multiplex PCR; TCRdb's table is partial and in-frame only. V and J calls and clone size are copied from that table; D and trimming were computed from the DNA. The table has approximately 70,000 clones, just over 90% seen once; the top ten hold around 2.6%. Seattle patients were enrolled during active infection and followed longitudinally. Germline lookup yields CDR1 SGHRS and CDR2 YFSETQ. Germline trimming cut 2 bases from V and 5 bases from J; bases unmatched to any gene: 8. The CDR3 extends over 15 amino acids.

Input material: peripheral blood. The chain recombines TRBV5-1 with TRBJ2-5; 8 nucleotides align to TRBD1. The clonotype originates from a middle-aged man with COVID-19, enrolled during active disease. In DNA form, the CDR3 reads TGCGCCAGCAGCTTTCGCGACAGGGGAGAGGAGACCCAGTACTTC. Encoded protein: CASSFRDRGEETQYF. Looking up the rest from reference TRBV5-1 and TRBJ2-5 gives the full variable domain: KAGVTQTPRYLIKTRGQQVTLSCSPISGHRSVSWYQQTPGQGLQFLFEYFSETQRNKGNFPGRFSGRQFSNSRSEMNVSTLELGDSALYLCASSFRDRGEETQYFGPGTRLLVL.